Listed below are T cell receptor beta chains from one sample, sequenced in a study of vaccination and CD4 T cells after COVID-19. TCRdb called the PCR reads again in MiXCR, with one record for every CDR3 protein. The sample carries roughly 20,000 distinct CDR3 sequences, 48% recorded once. Their antigens are not known. Sequences were obtained from CD4+ T cells from blood, cultured in vitro. These receptors came from a human donor who had recovered from COVID-19. Each CDR3 is given with its conserved first and last residue. Each record gives: J gene, clone size, D gene, V gene, CDR3 protein, CDR3 DNA. D genes are given only for firm matches. Not every row has a clone size; where given, it reads once, few, many or a size class.

TRBJ1-2 NA NA TRBV5-4 CASSPRGGGYTF TGTGCCAGCAGCCCCCGAGGGGGTGGCTACACCTTC
TRBJ1-3 NA NA TRBV7-9 CASSSAGSAGNTIYF TGTGCCAGCAGCTCTGCAGGGTCGGCTGGAAACACCATATATTTT
TRBJ1-4 NA NA TRBV6-1 CASSDDGHSEKLFF TGTGCCAGCAGTGATGATGGGCATAGTGAAAAACTGTTTTTT
TRBJ2-2 once NA TRBV7-6 CASSLVALNTGELFF TGTGCCAGCAGCTTAGTAGCATTGAACACCGGGGAGCTGTTTTTT
TRBJ2-7 few TRBD1 TRBV6-2/TRBV6-3 CASSKGQGYGEQYF TGTGCCAGCAGCAAAGGACAGGGTTACGGCGAGCAGTACTTC
TRBJ2-3 few TRBD2 TRBV6-5 CASSSSGRYTDTQYF TGTGCCAGCAGTTCTAGCGGGAGGTACACAGATACGCAGTATTTT
TRBJ2-5 NA TRBD1 TRBV20-1 CSARAGTGEETQYF TGCAGTGCTAGAGCCGGGACAGGTGAAGAGACCCAGTACTTC
TRBJ1-6 few NA TRBV15 CATSRDHNSPLHF TGTGCCACCAGCAGGGACCATAATTCACCCCTCCACTTT
TRBJ2-5 once NA TRBV11-2 CASSLQGLRGTQYF TGTGCCAGCAGCTTACAGGGTCTCCGAGGGACCCAGTACTTC
TRBJ2-5 NA TRBD1 TRBV27 CASSPRDRIETQYF TGTGCCAGCAGTCCCCGGGACAGGATAGAGACCCAGTACTTC
TRBJ1-5 NA NA TRBV4-2 CASSQRIEDPFQHF TGTGCCAGCAGCCAACGGATTGAGGACCCCTTCCAGCATTTT
TRBJ2-2 NA NA TRBV15 CATSRVFGTGELFF TGTGCCACCAGCAGAGTCTTCGGAACCGGGGAGCTGTTTTTT
TRBJ2-3 NA NA TRBV28 CASHRTVAGDTQYF TGTGCCAGTCATCGGACAGTTGCAGGAGATACGCAGTATTTT
TRBJ1-1 few TRBD1 TRBV19 CASSTYQGGDTEAFF TGTGCCAGTAGTACCTACCAGGGGGGGGACACTGAAGCTTTCTTT
TRBJ1-5 NA NA TRBV10-2 CASSEKGGGDQPQHF TGCGCCAGCAGTGAGAAAGGGGGTGGGGATCAGCCCCAGCATTTT
TRBJ1-5 NA NA TRBV6-2/TRBV6-3 CASRDSQAFNQPQHF TGTGCCAGCAGGGATTCCCAGGCTTTCAATCAGCCCCAGCATTTT
TRBJ2-3 few NA TRBV5-1 CASSLGGSDTQYF TGCGCCAGCAGCTTGGGAGGCTCAGATACGCAGTATTTT
TRBJ1-6 once NA TRBV20-1 CSARYGPASSPLHF TGCAGTGCTAGGTATGGGCCAGCGAGTTCACCCCTCCACTTT
TRBJ2-7 NA TRBD2 TRBV7-6 CASSLGGTSWRGEQYF TGTGCCAGCAGCTTAGGTGGGACTAGCTGGAGGGGCGAGCAGTACTTC
TRBJ2-2 NA TRBD2 TRBV12-3/TRBV12-4 CASSRTSPGELFF TGTGCCAGCAGCCGGACTAGCCCCGGGGAGCTGTTTTTT
TRBJ2-5 NA TRBD1 TRBV7-9 CASSIQGGGETQYF TGTGCCAGCAGCATCCAAGGGGGCGGGGAGACCCAGTACTTC
TRBJ2-5 few TRBD2 TRBV20-1 CSASISGSGQETQYF TGCAGTGCTAGTATTAGCGGGAGTGGGCAAGAGACCCAGTACTTC